There are a few counts of the clone carrying this T cell receptor (beta chain). The junction departs from germline at one end; a sequencing error may be responsible. This entry comes from a study of blood T cell repertoires in COVID-19. The wider study: Donors in the United States, Italy and Spain gave samples during acute or convalescent COVID-19. The analysed material was cDNA or gDNA that came from T cells, B-cell-depleted T cells, or PBMCs.

Study processing details: Estimation of nucleated cell counts was performed using reference gene primer amplification. The table came from immunoSEQ multiplex PCR; TCRdb's copy has only in-frame clones and leaves some out. For V, J and clone size, that table is used; D and trimming come from the DNA. The sample holds hundreds of thousands of clones; 85% are singletons and the top ten take more than 4.5%. The CDR3 consists of 12 residues. Sequences were obtained from peripheral blood. J is TRBJ1-1 and V is TRBV12-3 or TRBV12-4; 10 bases line up with TRBD1. This sequence originates from a man in his fifties with active or convalescent COVID-19. The CDR3 loop reads CASSPRDRGVSF. In DNA form, the CDR3 reads TGTGCCAGCAGTCCCCGGGACAGGGGCGTCTCTTTT.